The sequence of this T cell receptor beta chain was determined in a study of T cells in Graves' hyperthyroidism and ophthalmopathy. RNA transcripts served as the template for amplifying TCR beta CDR3 regions. HTBI primers were the set used in a first-round RT-PCR of the TCR CDR3. TCRdb called the multiplex PCR reads again in MiXCR, with one record for every CDR3 protein. The table shows 650,000 to 750,000 distinct CDR3 sequences, with 14% occurring only once. CDR1 and CDR2 from the germline V gene are SGHRS and YFSETQ. The CDR3 totals 12 residues. V lost 7 bases and J lost 5, with 12 bases in between.

The sequence was collected from a woman aged 18-29 years with Graves' hyperthyroidism. The V call is TRBV5-1, the J call TRBJ2-5; perhaps TRBD2 as D (5 bases). The sequencing input was blood. CDR3 sequence (DNA): TGCGCCAGCTGGGAGCTCCGGGAGACCCAGTACTTC. It encodes CASWELRETQYF.